These 28 T cell receptor beta chains were sequenced from one sample in a study of CD8+ T cells in alopecia areata. Sample treatment: oral pan-JAK inhibitor, 5-10 mg twice daily. Extracted RNA was reverse transcribed, and the resulting cDNA served as sequencing template. The table came from immunoSEQ multiplex PCR; TCRdb's copy has only in-frame clones and leaves some out. This table has hundreds of thousands of clones, over 45% appearing once. The sequences come from CD4+ T cells sorted from blood, collected at week 24, from a patient treated with tofacitinib. The receptors were sampled from a human donor with alopecia areata.

This clone was detected only a few times. V and J are TRBV10-3 and TRBJ1-1; 10 bases fit TRBD1. The germline V gene encodes CDR1 ENHRY and CDR2 SYGVKD. V lost 4 bases and J lost 4; bases outside the gene matches: 12. CDR3 length: 17 amino acids. This CDR3 reads CAISAGTGTGARTEAFF. The DNA of the CDR3 is TGTGCCATCAGTGCAGGGACCGGGACAGGGGCCCGCACTGAAGCTTTCTTT.

The DNA of the CDR3 is TGTGCCAGTCACCCCCCCCCGGGACAGGGGTATGGCTACACCTTC. It translates to CASHPPPGQGYGYTF. This sequence joins TRBV28 and TRBJ1-2; 10 nucleotides agree with TRBD1. The CDR3 has 15 residues. The V segment lost 9 bases and the J segment 5 bases; nucleotides outside the gene matches: 12. Germline V gene sequence: CDR1 MDHEN, CDR2 SYDVKM.

This clone has only a few counts. This sample also contains other DNA sequences that code for the same CDR3. This rearrangement joins TRBV9 to TRBJ2-1, with D unclear. CDR1 and CDR2 (germline): SGDLS, YYNGEE. Trimming removed 2 bases from V and 5 bases from J, with 5 bases in between. The CDR3 is made up of 12 amino acids. CDR3: CASSVAHNEQFF. The CDR3 nucleotides read TGTGCCAGCAGCGTCGCCCACAATGAGCAGTTCTTC.

This clone was observed a few times. The J gene is TRBJ2-1, the V gene TRBV6-5; TRBD2 is a possible D gene (5 bases). The CDR3 extends over 15 amino acids. V dropped 4 bases and J dropped 8 bases, with 18 bases sitting between them. Germline values: CDR1 MNHEY, CDR2 SVGAGI. The CDR3 sequence is CASSSTFRSGDEQFF. CDR3 coding DNA: TGTGCCAGCAGTTCAACCTTTCGCTCCGGGGATGAGCAGTTCTTC.

The V call is TRBV5-6, the J call TRBJ2-7, with a possible D match to TRBD1 (6 bases). The CDR3 is 14 residues long. Germline values: CDR1 SGHDT, CDR2 YYEEEE. V shed 2 bases and J shed 1 base, with 10 bases lying between them. CDR3 sequence: CASSFTGNSYEQYF. The DNA of the CDR3 is TGTGCCAGCAGCTTCACAGGGAATTCCTACGAGCAGTACTTC.

CDR3 region: CASSLRSYEQYF. The CDR3, as DNA: TGTGCCAGCAGCCTTCGCTCCTACGAGCAGTACTTC. The chain joins TRBV14 to TRBJ2-7; D remains ambiguous. The V gene's germline CDR1 is SGHDN and CDR2 FVKESK. The germline V and J ends were trimmed by 4 bases and 0 bases, with 4 bases remaining between them. This CDR3 has 12 residues.

The genes are TRBV29-1 and TRBJ1-2, with D unclear. The germline CDR1 and CDR2 sequences are SQVTM and ANQGSEA. The V end was cut by 3 bases, the J end by 5 bases, with 16 bases between. The CDR3 runs 14 residues. The CDR3 region is CSVELQRGLYGYTF. Written as DNA, the CDR3 is TGCAGCGTTGAGTTGCAGAGAGGTCTGTATGGCTACACCTTC.

This CDR3 reads CASSLKENTEAFF. In DNA form, the CDR3 reads TGTGCCAGCAGTCTTAAGGAGAACACTGAAGCTTTCTTT. This chain joins TRBV27 and TRBJ1-1; no clear D. V was shortened by 5 bases and J by 1 base, with 8 bases between the two germline ends. Germline CDR1 MNHEY, CDR2 SMNVEV (reference sequence). CDR3 size: 13 residues.

This clone was seen only once. The chain carries TRBV29-1 and TRBJ1-1, with D possibly matching TRBD1 (5 bases). CDR1 is SQVTM, CDR2 ANQGSEA, per germline. V lost 6 bases to trimming and J lost 5 bases, with 13 bases between them. This CDR3 has 12 amino acids. This CDR3 is CSVFRAGTEAFF. CDR3 sequence (DNA): TGCAGCGTCTTCAGGGCGGGGACTGAAGCTTTCTTT.

The chain joins TRBV30 to TRBJ2-1; D is perhaps TRBD1 or TRBD2 (7 bases each). There are 17 residues in the CDR3. Trimming stripped 3 bases from V and 0 bases from J, with 18 bases between. The germline V gene encodes CDR1 GTSNPN and CDR2 SVGIG (reference sequence). CDR3 nucleotides: TGTGCCTGGAGCCCCCAGGGGGGGGTCATCTCCTACAATGAGCAGTTCTTC. This encodes CAWSPQGGVISYNEQFF.

J is TRBJ2-5 and V is TRBV7-6; unclear D gene. The germline V gene has CDR1 SGHVS and CDR2 FNYEAQ. Trimming shortened V by 3 bases and J by 4 bases, and 9 bases separated the two germline ends. The CDR3 spans 13 residues. CDR3 sequence reads: CASSFGRLETQYF. The DNA of the CDR3 is TGTGCCAGCAGCTTTGGAAGATTAGAGACCCAGTACTTC.

CDR3 coding DNA: TGTGCCAGCAGTTTTCTAGGTCGGGGGAACACCGGGGAGCTGTTTTTT. Residues: CASSFLGRGNTGELFF. The chain combines TRBV27 with TRBJ2-2; possible D gene TRBD2, 5 bases. Looked up from germline, CDR1 is MNHEY and CDR2 is SMNVEV (reference sequence). CDR3 length: 16 residues. Deletions cut 3 bases from V and 1 base from J, with 12 bases between.

The CDR3 loop reads CSVEGAGTGMDGYTF. In DNA form, the CDR3 reads TGCAGCGTTGAAGGGGCAGGGACCGGGATGGATGGCTACACCTTC. V and J are TRBV29-1 and TRBJ1-2; maybe TRBD1 (5 bases). Trimming cost V 1 base and J 6 bases, with 18 bases left between them. CDR1 SQVTM and CDR2 ANQGSEA come from the germline V gene. CDR3 length equals 15 residues. Supplemented by reference TRBV29-1 and TRBJ1-2, the full variable domain reads SAVISQKPSRDICQRGTSLTIQCQVDSQVTMMFWYRQQPGQSLTLIATANQGSEATYESGFVIDKFPISRPNLTFSTLTVSNMSPEDSSIYLCSVEGAGTGMDGYTFGSGTRLTVV.

The rearrangement links TRBV11-2 to TRBJ1-3; D possibly corresponds to TRBD1 (5 bases). CDR1 is SGHAT, CDR2 FQNNGV, per germline. V shed 6 bases and J shed 1 base, with 13 bases lying between them. This CDR3 contains 15 residues. In DNA, the CDR3 is TGTGCCAGCAGTTTCTCGCAGGGTTCTGGAAACACCATATATTTT. Amino acid sequence: CASSFSQGSGNTIYF.

This clone was observed a few times. The chain links TRBV5-4 to TRBJ2-5; no firm D call. CDR3 length: 15 amino acids. Trimming stripped 2 bases from V and 5 bases from J, with 16 bases between. In germline, CDR1 is SGHNT, CDR2 YYREEE (reference sequence). The CDR3 loop reads CASSLGSRLGETQYF. In nucleotides, the CDR3 is TGTGCCAGCAGCTTAGGGTCAAGGTTGGGGGAGACCCAGTACTTC.

This chain connects TRBV4-1 to TRBJ2-5, with D unresolved. The CDR3 length is 14 residues. V lost 0 bases and J 1 base, leaving 6 bases between the germline ends. From germline, CDR1 is MGHRA and CDR2 YSYEKL. CDR3 DNA sequence: TGCGCCAGCAGCCAAGACAGAACCCAAGAGACCCAGTACTTC. This codes for CASSQDRTQETQYF.

The chain employs TRBV9 and TRBJ1-1; D remains unclear. The CDR3 runs to 14 residues. V was clipped by 1 base and J by 8 bases, with 15 bases between them. Germline V gene sequence: CDR1 SGDLS, CDR2 YYNGEE. In DNA form, the CDR3 reads TGTGCCAGCAGCGTAAACCCCTACAGTAGCGAAGCTTTCTTT. Translating it yields CASSVNPYSSEAFF.

This sequence joins TRBV4-3 and TRBJ1-2; D possibly corresponds to TRBD1 (6 bases). V gave up 5 bases and J gave up 6 bases, with 7 bases separating them. The germline CDR1 and CDR2 sequences are LGHNA and YSLEER. The CDR3 has 11 amino acids. The CDR3 spells CASSRGDGYTF. CDR3 nucleotide sequence: TGCGCCAGCAGCAGGGGGGATGGCTACACCTTC.

V gene TRBV7-9 combines with J gene TRBJ2-7, with 7 bases matching TRBD1. The germline V gene encodes CDR1 SEHNR and CDR2 FQNEAQ (reference sequence). V was clipped by 2 bases and J by 2 bases; unmatched bases: 6. This CDR3 is built from 15 residues. The CDR3 DNA reads as TGTGCCAGCAGCTTATCGGGACAGATCCCCTACGAGCAGTACTTC. Its protein product is CASSLSGQIPYEQYF.

V is TRBV5-1 and J is TRBJ1-4; D is perhaps TRBD1 (5 bases). Germline-derived CDR1 and CDR2 are SGHRS and YFSETQ. The ends were cut back, 0 bases at V and 0 bases at J, with 12 bases in the middle. The CDR3 loop spans 17 amino acids. For the CDR3, the DNA is TGCGCCAGCAGCTTGGATAGGGGCTCGGCAACTAATGAAAAACTGTTTTTT. Translated: CASSLDRGSATNEKLFF.

The genes are TRBV28 and TRBJ2-7, with D hard to call. This CDR3 comprises 15 residues. V lost 1 base and J 1 base, leaving 11 bases between the germline ends. Germline V gene lookup returns CDR1 MDHEN and CDR2 SYDVKM. Here the CDR3 reads CASSLFRLQSYEQYF. CDR3 in DNA: TGTGCCAGCAGTTTATTCCGGCTCCAGTCCTACGAGCAGTACTTC.

The chain has TRBV25-1 and TRBJ2-6, with TRBD1 identical over 7 bases. In germline, CDR1 is MGHDK, CDR2 SYGVNS. The CDR3 extends over 15 amino acids. The V and J ends lost 6 bases and 2 bases, in that order; junction bases with no gene match: 4. CDR3 in amino acids: CASRETGAGANVLTF. CDR3 in DNA: TGTGCCAGCAGGGAAACAGGGGCTGGGGCCAACGTCCTGACTTTC.

J is TRBJ2-7 and V is TRBV25-1; tentative D call: TRBD1 (7 bases). V gave up 5 bases and J gave up 0 bases, with 14 bases separating them. CDR3 length: 15 residues. In germline, CDR1 is MGHDK, CDR2 SYGVNS. CDR3 region: CASSSTGDFSYEQYF. CDR3 DNA: TGTGCCAGCAGTTCAACAGGGGACTTCTCCTACGAGCAGTACTTC.

This chain links TRBV7-9 with TRBJ1-2; D is undetermined. The CDR3 extends over 12 amino acids. CDR1 is SEHNR and CDR2 is FQNEAQ in the germline V gene (reference sequence). Trimming removed 6 bases from V and 4 bases from J, with 9 bases in between. The CDR3 loop is CASSPTAYGYTF. DNA for the CDR3: TGTGCCAGCAGTCCAACTGCCTATGGCTACACCTTC.

This sequence joins TRBV10-3 and TRBJ2-5, with TRBD2 as a possible D gene (6 bases). The CDR3 runs to 13 residues. V was trimmed by 3 bases and J by 5 bases, leaving 10 bases between them. Per germline, CDR1 ENHRY and CDR2 SYGVKD. CDR3 region: CAISEGGSETQYF. CDR3 DNA: TGTGCCATCAGTGAAGGAGGGTCGGAGACCCAGTACTTC.

The chain carries TRBV28 and TRBJ2-1; the D is unclear. The CDR3 is made up of 13 amino acids. Trimming removed 2 bases from V and 2 bases from J, with 4 bases in between. Germline assignment: CDR1 MDHEN and CDR2 SYDVKM. In nucleotides, the CDR3 is TGTGCCAGCAGTTTAGGGGCCTACAATGAGCAGTTCTTC. It is translated as CASSLGAYNEQFF.

This rearrangement joins TRBV4-1 to TRBJ2-6; D may be TRBD1 (5 bases). Trimming removed 5 bases from V and 0 bases from J, with 17 bases in between. Germline assignment: CDR1 MGHRA and CDR2 YSYEKL. The CDR3 extends over 18 amino acids. The CDR3 region is CASSTRVKGPSGANVLTF. The CDR3 bases are TGCGCCAGCAGCACCAGGGTCAAGGGTCCCTCTGGGGCCAACGTCCTGACTTTC.

The rearrangement uses TRBV28 and TRBJ2-2, with D tentatively TRBD1 or TRBD2 (6 bases each). V was pared by 3 bases and J by 3 bases, with 14 bases between. The germline CDR1 and CDR2 sequences are MDHEN and SYDVKM. CDR3 length: 16 amino acids. CDR3: CASSFGRGGDTGELFF. The CDR3 coding sequence is TGTGCCAGCAGTTTCGGCAGGGGCGGGGACACCGGGGAGCTGTTTTTT.